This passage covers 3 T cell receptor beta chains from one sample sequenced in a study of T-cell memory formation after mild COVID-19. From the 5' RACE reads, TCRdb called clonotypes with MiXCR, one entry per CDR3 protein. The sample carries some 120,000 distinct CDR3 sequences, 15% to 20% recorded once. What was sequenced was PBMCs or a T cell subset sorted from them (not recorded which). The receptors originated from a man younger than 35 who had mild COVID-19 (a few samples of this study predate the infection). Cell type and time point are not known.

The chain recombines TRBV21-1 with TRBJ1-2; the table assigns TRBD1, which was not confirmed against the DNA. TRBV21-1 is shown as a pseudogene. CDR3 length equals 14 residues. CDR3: CASSLTGSIYGYTF. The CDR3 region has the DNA TGTGCCAGCAGCTTAACCGGGTCGATCTATGGCTACACCTTC.

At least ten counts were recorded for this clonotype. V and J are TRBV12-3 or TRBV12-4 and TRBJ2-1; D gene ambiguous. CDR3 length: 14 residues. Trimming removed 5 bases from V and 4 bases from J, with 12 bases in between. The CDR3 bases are TGTGCCAGCAGTCCGGACGGGCGATACAATGAGCAGTTCTTC. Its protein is CASSPDGRYNEQFF.

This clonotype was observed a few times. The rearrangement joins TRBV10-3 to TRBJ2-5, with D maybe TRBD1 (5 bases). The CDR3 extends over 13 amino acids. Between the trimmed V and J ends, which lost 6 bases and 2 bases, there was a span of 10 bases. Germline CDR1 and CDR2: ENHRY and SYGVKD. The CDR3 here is CAISLTVQETQYF. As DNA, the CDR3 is TGTGCCATCAGCCTGACAGTGCAAGAGACCCAGTACTTC.